This T cell receptor beta chain was retrieved from a study of T cell responses to AZD1222 COVID-19 vaccine. Study information: Second doses that came at about 4 or about 12 weeks were put together. Study-level findings and limits: Possibly, clonal diversity was underestimated; donors were largely white British and included more females. When two AZD1222 doses had been given, Spike-specific TCR breadth and depth rose. Across spike, vaccine-associated CD4 TCRs were found, dominant at 160-218 and 743-854.

As regards this clone: Its antigen is as yet unknown.

Libraries were prepared by immunoSEQ multiplex PCR; TCRdb keeps only in-frame clonotypes and omits some of them. The table has roughly 170,000 clones, about nine tenths seen once; the top ten hold under 2.5%. The CDR3 consists of 14 residues. The germline V gene has CDR1 GTSNPN and CDR2 SVGIG (reference sequence). V was pared by 7 bases and J by 7 bases, with 22 bases between. The sequence came from an adult in good health. The V call is TRBV30, the J call TRBJ1-2; possible D gene TRBD1, 6 bases. The sequenced sample was peripheral blood, obtained on day 0 of AZD1222 vaccination. The CDR3 nucleotides are TGTGCCTACAACCCGCTGGGGGGCTTTCTTGGCTACACCTTC. Translating it yields CAYNPLGGFLGYTF. Full variable domain (outside the CDR3, taken from reference TRBV30 and TRBJ1-2): SQTIHQWPATLVQPVGSPLSLECTVEGTSNPNLYWYRQAAGRGLQLLFYSVGIGQISSEVPQNLSASRPQDRQFILSSKKLLLSDSGFYLCAYNPLGGFLGYTFGSGTRLTVV.